This T cell receptor (beta chain) originates from a study of blood T cell repertoires in COVID-19. Across the whole study: Italy, Spain and the United States were the sources of the convalescent and acute COVID-19 samples. The cDNA or gDNA used as material had been derived from T cells, B-cell-depleted T cells, or PBMCs.

Original data processing: Reference gene primer amplification gave nucleated cell count estimates. Libraries were prepared by immunoSEQ multiplex PCR; TCRdb keeps only in-frame clonotypes and omits some of them. V and J calls plus clone size are reproduced from that table; the DNA served to infer D and trimming. The profile covers around 250,000 clones, with roughly 84% appearing a single time and approximately 3.1% taken by the ten largest. CDR3 length: 16 residues. Germline V lookup: CDR1 MNHEY, CDR2 SVGEGT. V was pared by 6 bases and J by 4 bases, with 20 bases between. The sample consisted of peripheral blood. The sequence came from a woman under 30 with acute or convalescent COVID-19. This chain links TRBV6-2 or TRBV6-3 with TRBJ2-3; D is unresolved. DNA of the CDR3: TGTGCCAGCAGCCGGCCGCCGCTCGCCAGGTCAGATACGCAGTATTTT. It encodes CASSRPPLARSDTQYF.